Listed below are T cell receptor beta chains from one sample, sequenced in a study of control samples from healthy donors and cancer patients. Clones were sequenced by immunoSEQ multiplex PCR, and TCRdb holds only the in-frame ones, with some missing. The table has 150,000 to 200,000 clones, about 90% seen once. Sequencing was performed on blood. All receptors derive from a woman in her forties in good health. CDR3s include the opening cysteine and the closing phenylalanine or tryptophan. Each record gives: J gene, D gene, clone size, V gene, CDR3 protein, CDR3 DNA. D genes are given only for firm matches. Clone size is not always given. Where it is, it says once, few, many or a class for expanded clones.

>TRBJ1-4|NA|NA|TRBV7-2
CASSSRRGTFGKLFF
TGTGCCAGCAGCTCCCGCAGGGGAACTTTCGGAAAACTGTTTTTT
>TRBJ2-7|TRBD1|NA|TRBV6-5
CASSGTGGKQYF
TGTGCCAGCAGCGGGACAGGGGGTAAGCAGTACTTC
>TRBJ1-1|NA|NA|TRBV7-9
CASSWGEGRSEAFF
TGTGCCAGCAGCTGGGGGGAGGGAAGATCTGAAGCTTTCTTT
>TRBJ2-1|NA|NA|TRBV20-1
CSDRGIDEQFF
TGCAGTGATAGGGGTATCGATGAGCAGTTCTTC
>TRBJ2-1|NA|once|TRBV4-1
CASSQGLGESGYNEQFF
TGCGCCAGCAGCCAAGGCCTGGGGGAATCTGGCTACAATGAGCAGTTCTTC
>TRBJ1-2|TRBD1|NA|TRBV5-1
CASSLATGVNGYTF
TGCGCCAGCAGCTTGGCCACAGGGGTCAATGGCTACACCTTC
>TRBJ2-1|NA|NA|TRBV9
CASSVAVYNEQFF
TGTGCCAGCAGCGTAGCTGTATACAATGAGCAGTTCTTC
>TRBJ1-1|NA|NA|TRBV4-1
CASSQGGVGTEAFF
TGCGCCAGCAGCCAAGGCGGGGTCGGGACTGAAGCTTTCTTT
>TRBJ1-6|NA|NA|TRBV20-1
CSASWGGAGNSPLHF
TGCAGTGCTAGTTGGGGGGGCGCTGGGAATTCACCCCTCCACTTT
>TRBJ2-7|TRBD1|NA|TRBV19
CASNSQGLTYEQYF
TGTGCCAGTAACTCACAGGGGTTAACCTACGAGCAGTACTTC
>TRBJ2-1|NA|NA|TRBV7-7
CASSLDGTGNEQFF
TGTGCCAGCAGCCTCGACGGGACTGGAAATGAGCAGTTCTTC
>TRBJ2-1|TRBD2|NA|TRBV5-1
CASSLNPGLAGNNEQFF
TGCGCCAGCAGCTTAAATCCGGGACTAGCGGGGAATAATGAGCAGTTCTTC
>TRBJ1-1|NA|few|TRBV5-4
CASSYQTGNTEAFF
TGTGCCAGCAGCTATCAGACGGGTAACACTGAAGCTTTCTTT
>TRBJ1-2|NA|once|TRBV4-2
CASSQVGLGNYGYTF
TGTGCCAGCAGCCAAGTCGGGTTGGGGAACTATGGCTACACCTTC
>TRBJ1-4|NA|NA|TRBV7-9
CASSLPGNRAKLFF
TGTGCCAGCAGCTTACCGGGGAATCGTGCAAAACTGTTTTTT
>TRBJ1-2|TRBD1|NA|TRBV3-1/TRBV3-2
CASSHLDRVGNYGYTF
TGTGCCAGCAGCCATTTGGACAGGGTAGGGAACTATGGCTACACCTTC
>TRBJ1-5|NA|NA|TRBV7-8
CASSFTRGVGRNQPQHF
TGTGCCAGCAGCTTTACCAGAGGGGTCGGGCGCAATCAGCCCCAGCATTTT
>TRBJ1-1|NA|NA|TRBV28
CASSFYGLNTEAFF
TGTGCCAGCAGTTTTTACGGGTTGAACACTGAAGCTTTCTTT
>TRBJ2-1|TRBD2|NA|TRBV27
CASSPSAGEYYNEQFF
TGTGCCAGCAGTCCCTCGGCGGGGGAGTACTACAATGAGCAGTTCTTC
>TRBJ1-2|TRBD1|NA|TRBV7-9
CASSLRGTGSGNYGYTF
TGTGCCAGCAGCTTACGGGGGACAGGGTCCGGTAACTATGGCTACACCTTC
>TRBJ1-2|NA|few|TRBV21-1
CASPLYGYTF
TGTGCCAGCCCGCTCTATGGCTACACCTTC
>TRBJ2-5|TRBD2|NA|TRBV4-1
CASSQYWTSFSLYQETQYF
TGCGCCAGCAGCCAATACTGGACTAGTTTCTCTCTTTATCAAGAGACCCAGTACTTC
>TRBJ2-6|NA|NA|TRBV5-1
CASSGWGRSTPGVQANVLTF
TGCGCCAGCAGCGGTTGGGGCAGGAGTACTCCAGGGGTACAGGCCAACGTCCTGACTTTC
>TRBJ1-2|NA|NA|TRBV5-6
CASSFGDGGYGYTF
TGTGCCAGCAGCTTTGGGGACGGAGGCTATGGCTACACCTTC
>TRBJ2-3|TRBD1|once|TRBV9
CASSVAPGQGAPDTQYF
TGTGCCAGCAGCGTAGCCCCAGGACAGGGGGCTCCGGATACGCAGTATTTT
>TRBJ2-7|NA|few|TRBV4-1
CASSQDKWDEQYF
TGCGCCAGCAGCCAAGATAAGTGGGACGAGCAGTACTTC
>TRBJ2-3|TRBD2|NA|TRBV9
CASSPGAGGPDTQYF
TGTGCCAGCAGCCCCGGAGCGGGGGGGCCCGATACGCAGTATTTT
>TRBJ2-7|NA|NA|TRBV7-9
CASSLSAGGEQYF
TGTGCCAGCAGCTTAAGTGCTGGAGGCGAGCAGTACTTC
>TRBJ1-1|NA|NA|TRBV13
CASSLGRPNTEAFF
TGTGCCAGCAGCTTAGGTCGGCCGAACACTGAAGCTTTCTTT
>TRBJ1-2|NA|NA|TRBV6-5
CASTSEAGYYGYTF
TGTGCCAGCACTTCGGAGGCAGGATACTATGGCTACACCTTC
>TRBJ1-1|NA|NA|TRBV19
CASSIDEEENTEAFF
TGTGCCAGTAGTATAGATGAAGAGGAGAACACTGAAGCTTTCTTT
>TRBJ2-4|NA|NA|TRBV27
CASSFGQGNIQYF
TGTGCCAGCAGTTTCGGGCAGGGAAACATTCAGTACTTC
>TRBJ2-1|TRBD2|NA|TRBV13
CASSLEGGGSGNEQFF
TGTGCCAGCAGCTTAGAGGGCGGGGGATCCGGGAATGAGCAGTTCTTC
>TRBJ2-5|TRBD2|NA|TRBV6-5
CASSGGVTQYF
TGTGCCAGCTCGGGGGGTGTAACCCAGTACTTC
>TRBJ1-3|NA|NA|TRBV27
CASSSQTDSGNTIYF
TGTGCCAGCAGTTCTCAGACAGACTCTGGAAACACCATATATTTT
>TRBJ2-7|NA|NA|TRBV28
CASTGLSYEQYF
TGTGCCAGCACAGGTTTATCCTACGAGCAGTACTTC
>TRBJ1-2|TRBD1|few|TRBV5-3
CARSLKQGRGYGYTF
TGTGCCAGAAGCTTGAAACAGGGGAGAGGGTATGGCTACACCTTC